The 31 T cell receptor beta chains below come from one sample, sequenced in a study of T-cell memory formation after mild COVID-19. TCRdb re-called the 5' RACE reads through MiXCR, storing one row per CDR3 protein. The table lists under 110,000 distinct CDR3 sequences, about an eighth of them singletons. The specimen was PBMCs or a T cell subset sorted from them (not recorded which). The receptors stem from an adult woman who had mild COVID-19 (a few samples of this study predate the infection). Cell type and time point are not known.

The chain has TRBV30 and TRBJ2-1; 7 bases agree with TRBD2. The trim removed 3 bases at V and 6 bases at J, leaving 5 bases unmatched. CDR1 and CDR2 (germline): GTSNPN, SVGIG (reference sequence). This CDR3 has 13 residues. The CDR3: CAWRELATNEQFF. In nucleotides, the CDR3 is TGTGCCTGGAGAGAACTAGCGACCAATGAGCAGTTCTTC.

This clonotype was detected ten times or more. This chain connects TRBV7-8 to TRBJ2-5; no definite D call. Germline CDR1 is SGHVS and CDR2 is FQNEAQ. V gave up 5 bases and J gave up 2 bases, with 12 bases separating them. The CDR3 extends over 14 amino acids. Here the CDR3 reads CASSPTHGQETQYF. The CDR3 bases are TGTGCCAGCAGCCCCACCCACGGGCAAGAGACCCAGTACTTC.

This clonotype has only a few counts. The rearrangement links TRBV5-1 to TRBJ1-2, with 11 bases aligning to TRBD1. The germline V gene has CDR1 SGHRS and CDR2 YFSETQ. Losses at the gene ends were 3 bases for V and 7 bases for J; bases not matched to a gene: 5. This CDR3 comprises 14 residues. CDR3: CASSSGQGALGYTF. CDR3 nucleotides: TGCGCCAGCAGCTCAGGACAGGGGGCCCTTGGCTACACCTTC. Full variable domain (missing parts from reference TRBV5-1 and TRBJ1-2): KAGVTQTPRYLIKTRGQQVTLSCSPISGHRSVSWYQQTPGQGLQFLFEYFSETQRNKGNFPGRFSGRQFSNSRSEMNVSTLELGDSALYLCASSSGQGALGYTFGSGTRLTVV.

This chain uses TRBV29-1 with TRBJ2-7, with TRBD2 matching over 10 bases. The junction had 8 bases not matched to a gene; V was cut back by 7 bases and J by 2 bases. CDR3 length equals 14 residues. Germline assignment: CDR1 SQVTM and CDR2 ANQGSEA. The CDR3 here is CSAWGLAGAYEQYF. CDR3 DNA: TGCAGCGCCTGGGGTCTAGCGGGAGCCTACGAGCAGTACTTC.

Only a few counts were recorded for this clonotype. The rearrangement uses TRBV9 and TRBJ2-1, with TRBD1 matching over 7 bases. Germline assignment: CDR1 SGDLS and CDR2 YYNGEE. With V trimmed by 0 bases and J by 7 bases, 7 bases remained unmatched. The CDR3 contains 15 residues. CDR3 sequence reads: CASSVVEQGLNEQFF. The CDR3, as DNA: TGTGCCAGCAGCGTAGTCGAACAGGGGTTAAATGAGCAGTTCTTC.

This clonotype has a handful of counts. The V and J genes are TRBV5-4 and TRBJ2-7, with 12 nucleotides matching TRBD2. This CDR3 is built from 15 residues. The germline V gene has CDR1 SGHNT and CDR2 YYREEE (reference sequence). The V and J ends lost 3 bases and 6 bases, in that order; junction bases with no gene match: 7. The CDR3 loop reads CASSWLAGGPLEQYF. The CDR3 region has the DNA TGTGCCAGCAGCTGGCTAGCGGGGGGGCCCCTCGAGCAGTACTTC. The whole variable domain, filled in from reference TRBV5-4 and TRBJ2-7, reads ETGVTQSPTHLIKTRGQQVTLRCSSQSGHNTVSWYQQALGQGPQFIFQYYREEENGRGNFPPRFSGLQFPNYSSELNVNALELDDSALYLCASSWLAGGPLEQYFGPGTRLTVT.

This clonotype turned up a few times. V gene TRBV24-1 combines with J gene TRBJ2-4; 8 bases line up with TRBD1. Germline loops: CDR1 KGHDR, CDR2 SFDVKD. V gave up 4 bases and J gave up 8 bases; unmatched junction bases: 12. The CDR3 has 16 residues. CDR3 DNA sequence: TGTGCCACCAGTGACCCGCGGACAGGGATGGGGGACATTCAGTACTTC. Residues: CATSDPRTGMGDIQYF.

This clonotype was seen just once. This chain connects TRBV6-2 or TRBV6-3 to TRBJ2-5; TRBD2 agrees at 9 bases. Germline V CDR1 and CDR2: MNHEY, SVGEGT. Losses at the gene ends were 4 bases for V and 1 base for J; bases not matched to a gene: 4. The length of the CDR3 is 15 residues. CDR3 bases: TGTGCCAGCAGTTTGGTAGCGGGGGTCCAAGAGACCCAGTACTTC. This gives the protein CASSLVAGVQETQYF.

CDR3 loop: CSASGRYNEQFF. CDR3 DNA sequence: TGCAGTGCTAGCGGGAGGTACAATGAGCAGTTCTTC. The chain is built from TRBV20-1 and TRBJ2-1; 7 positions agree with TRBD2. The CDR3 totals 12 residues. Germline loops: CDR1 DFQATT, CDR2 SNEGSKA (reference sequence). V dropped 3 bases and J dropped 4; count of bases not matched to a gene: 0.

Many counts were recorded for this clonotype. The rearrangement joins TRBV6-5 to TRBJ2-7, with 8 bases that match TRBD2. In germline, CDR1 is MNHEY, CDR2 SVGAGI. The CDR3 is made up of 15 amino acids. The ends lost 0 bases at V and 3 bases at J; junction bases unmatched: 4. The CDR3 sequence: CASSYSGSGVYEQYF. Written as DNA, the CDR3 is TGTGCCAGCAGTTACTCAGGTAGCGGGGTCTACGAGCAGTACTTC.

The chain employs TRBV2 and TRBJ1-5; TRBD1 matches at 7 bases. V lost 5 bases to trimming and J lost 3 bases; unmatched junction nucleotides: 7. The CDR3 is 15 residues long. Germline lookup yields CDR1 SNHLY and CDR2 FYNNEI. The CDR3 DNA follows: TGTGCCAGCAGTTTTGAGGGACAGTACAATCAGCCCCAGCATTTT. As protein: CASSFEGQYNQPQHF. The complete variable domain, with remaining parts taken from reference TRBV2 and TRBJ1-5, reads EPEVTQTPSHQVTQMGQEVILRCVPISNHLYFYWYRQILGQKVEFLVSFYNNEISEKSEIFDDQFSVERPDGSNFTLKIRSTKLEDSAMYFCASSFEGQYNQPQHFGDGTRLSIL.

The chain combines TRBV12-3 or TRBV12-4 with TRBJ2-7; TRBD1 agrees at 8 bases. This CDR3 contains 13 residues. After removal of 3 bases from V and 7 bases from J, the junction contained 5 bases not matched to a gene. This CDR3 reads CASSFQGAGEQYF. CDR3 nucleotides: TGTGCCAGCAGTTTTCAGGGGGCGGGGGAGCAGTACTTC.

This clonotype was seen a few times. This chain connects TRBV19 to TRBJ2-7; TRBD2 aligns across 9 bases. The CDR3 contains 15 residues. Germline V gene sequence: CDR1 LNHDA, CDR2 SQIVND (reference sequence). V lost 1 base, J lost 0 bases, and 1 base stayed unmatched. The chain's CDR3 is CASSIGTSVSYEQYF. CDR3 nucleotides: TGTGCCAGTAGTATAGGGACTAGCGTCTCCTACGAGCAGTACTTC.

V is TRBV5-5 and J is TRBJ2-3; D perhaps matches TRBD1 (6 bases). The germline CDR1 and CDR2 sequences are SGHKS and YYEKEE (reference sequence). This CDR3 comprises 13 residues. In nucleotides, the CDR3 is TGTGACACCTCAGGGGAGAGCTCAGATACGCAGTATTTT. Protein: CDTSGESSDTQYF.

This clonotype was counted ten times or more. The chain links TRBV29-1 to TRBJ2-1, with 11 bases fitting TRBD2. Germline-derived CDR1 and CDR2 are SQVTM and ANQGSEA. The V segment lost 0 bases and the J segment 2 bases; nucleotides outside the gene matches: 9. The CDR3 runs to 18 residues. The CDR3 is CSVEDPRVAGGPYNEQFF. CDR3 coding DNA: TGCAGCGTTGAAGATCCCAGGGTAGCGGGAGGGCCCTACAATGAGCAGTTCTTC.

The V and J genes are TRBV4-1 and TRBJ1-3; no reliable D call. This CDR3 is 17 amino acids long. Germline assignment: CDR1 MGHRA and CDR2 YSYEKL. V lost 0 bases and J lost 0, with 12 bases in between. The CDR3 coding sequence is TGCGCCAGCAGCCAAGAGCGGTGGGTCAGCTCTGGAAACACCATATATTTT. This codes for CASSQERWVSSGNTIYF.

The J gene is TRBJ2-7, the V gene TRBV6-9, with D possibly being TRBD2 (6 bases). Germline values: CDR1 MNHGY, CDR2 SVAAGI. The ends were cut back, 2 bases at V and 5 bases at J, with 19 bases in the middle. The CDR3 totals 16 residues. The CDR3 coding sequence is TGTGCCAGCAGTTATATGGGGTGCGCGGGGATCCACGAGCAGTACTTC. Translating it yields CASSYMGCAGIHEQYF.

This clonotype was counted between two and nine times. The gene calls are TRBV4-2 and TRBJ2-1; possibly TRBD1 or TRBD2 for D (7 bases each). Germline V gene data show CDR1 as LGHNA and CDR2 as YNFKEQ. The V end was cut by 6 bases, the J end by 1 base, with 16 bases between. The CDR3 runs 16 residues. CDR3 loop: CASRPQGEGSYNEQFF. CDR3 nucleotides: TGTGCCAGCAGACCGCAGGGGGAGGGATCCTACAATGAGCAGTTCTTC.

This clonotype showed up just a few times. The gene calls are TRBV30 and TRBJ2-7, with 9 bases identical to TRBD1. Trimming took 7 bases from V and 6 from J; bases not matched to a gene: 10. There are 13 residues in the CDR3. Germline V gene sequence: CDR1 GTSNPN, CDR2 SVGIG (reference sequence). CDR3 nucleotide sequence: TGTGCCTACCATACAGGGGGCAGGGCCGAGCAGTACTTC. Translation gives CAYHTGGRAEQYF. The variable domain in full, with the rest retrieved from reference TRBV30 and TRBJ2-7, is SQTIHQWPATLVQPVGSPLSLECTVEGTSNPNLYWYRQAAGRGLQLLFYSVGIGQISSEVPQNLSASRPQDRQFILSSKKLLLSDSGFYLCAYHTGGRAEQYFGPGTRLTVT.

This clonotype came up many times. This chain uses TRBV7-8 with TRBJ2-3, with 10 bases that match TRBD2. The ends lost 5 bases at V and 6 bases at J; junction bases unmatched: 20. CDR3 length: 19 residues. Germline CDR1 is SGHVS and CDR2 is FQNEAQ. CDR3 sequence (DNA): TGTGCCAGCAGCGCCCTCCCGCGTTACCAGCGGGGGGGGTTCGATACGCAGTATTTT. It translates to CASSALPRYQRGGFDTQYF.

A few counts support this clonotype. The DNA for the CDR3 is TGTGCCAGCAGCCAGGGACTAGAGCTGGTGGGCACAGATACGCAGTATTTT. Protein sequence: CASSQGLELVGTDTQYF. The chain recombines TRBV5-6 with TRBJ2-3; 8 bases match TRBD2. Losses at the gene ends were 4 bases for V and 1 base for J; bases not matched to a gene: 11. Germline CDR1 is SGHDT and CDR2 is YYEEEE. The CDR3 spans 17 residues.

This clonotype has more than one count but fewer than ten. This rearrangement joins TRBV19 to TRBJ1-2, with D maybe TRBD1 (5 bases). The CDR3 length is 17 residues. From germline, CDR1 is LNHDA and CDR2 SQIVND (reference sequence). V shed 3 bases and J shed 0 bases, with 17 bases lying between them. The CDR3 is CASSMGTESIPNYGYTF. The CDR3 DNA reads TGTGCCAGTAGTATGGGGACGGAATCTATCCCTAACTATGGCTACACCTTC.

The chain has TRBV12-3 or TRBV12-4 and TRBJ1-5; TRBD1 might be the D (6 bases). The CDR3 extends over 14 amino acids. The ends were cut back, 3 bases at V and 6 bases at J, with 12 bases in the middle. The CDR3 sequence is CASSLQGYGQPQHF. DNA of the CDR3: TGTGCCAGCAGTTTGCAGGGGTATGGTCAGCCCCAGCATTTT.

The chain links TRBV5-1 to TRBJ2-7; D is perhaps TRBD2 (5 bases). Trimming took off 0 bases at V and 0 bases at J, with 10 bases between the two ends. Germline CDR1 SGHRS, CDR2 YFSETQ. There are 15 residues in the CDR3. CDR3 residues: CASSLEPGVSYEQYF. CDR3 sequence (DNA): TGCGCCAGCAGCTTGGAACCCGGGGTCTCCTACGAGCAGTACTTC.

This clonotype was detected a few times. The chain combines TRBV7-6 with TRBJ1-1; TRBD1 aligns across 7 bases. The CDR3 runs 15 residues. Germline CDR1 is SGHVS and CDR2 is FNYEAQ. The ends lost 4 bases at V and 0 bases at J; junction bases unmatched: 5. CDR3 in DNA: TGTGCCAGCAGCTCAGCGACAGGGCTGAACACTGAAGCTTTCTTT. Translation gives CASSSATGLNTEAFF.

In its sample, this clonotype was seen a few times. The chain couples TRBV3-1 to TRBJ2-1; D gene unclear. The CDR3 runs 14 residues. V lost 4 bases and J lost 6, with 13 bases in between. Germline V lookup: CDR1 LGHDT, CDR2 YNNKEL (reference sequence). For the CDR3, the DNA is TGTGCCAGCAGCCCCAGGACCCCACCCAATGAGCAGTTCTTC. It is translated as CASSPRTPPNEQFF.

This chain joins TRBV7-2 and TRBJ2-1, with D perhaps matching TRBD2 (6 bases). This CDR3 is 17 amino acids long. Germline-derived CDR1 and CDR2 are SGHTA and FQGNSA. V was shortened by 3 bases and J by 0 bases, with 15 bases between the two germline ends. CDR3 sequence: CASSFMGGASSYNEQFF. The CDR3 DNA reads TGTGCCAGCAGCTTTATGGGAGGTGCCAGCTCCTACAATGAGCAGTTCTTC.

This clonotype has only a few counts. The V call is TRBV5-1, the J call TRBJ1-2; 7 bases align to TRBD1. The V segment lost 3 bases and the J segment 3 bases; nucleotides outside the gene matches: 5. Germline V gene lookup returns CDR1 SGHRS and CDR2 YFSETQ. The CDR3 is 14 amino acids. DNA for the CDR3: TGCGCCAGCAGCTCCGGACAGGAGCACTATGGCTACACCTTC. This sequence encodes CASSSGQEHYGYTF.

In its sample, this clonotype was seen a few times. The CDR3 bases are TGTGCCAGCAGCTGGGGCCAGGCTAGCTCCTACGAGCAGTACTTC. Encoded protein: CASSWGQASSYEQYF. The chain has TRBV5-6 and TRBJ2-7, with a possible D match to TRBD1 (5 bases). Trimming cost V 3 bases and J 0 bases, with 13 bases left between them. CDR3 size: 15 residues. Germline CDR1 and CDR2: SGHDT and YYEEEE.

In DNA, the CDR3 is TGCAGCGTTGCGACTAGCGGCCCCTACGAGCAGTACTTC. Translating gives CSVATSGPYEQYF. The rearrangement links TRBV29-1 to TRBJ2-7; 9 positions agree with TRBD2. V dropped 4 bases and J dropped 2; count of bases not matched to a gene: 3. Per germline, CDR1 SQVTM and CDR2 ANQGSEA. This CDR3 region has 13 residues.

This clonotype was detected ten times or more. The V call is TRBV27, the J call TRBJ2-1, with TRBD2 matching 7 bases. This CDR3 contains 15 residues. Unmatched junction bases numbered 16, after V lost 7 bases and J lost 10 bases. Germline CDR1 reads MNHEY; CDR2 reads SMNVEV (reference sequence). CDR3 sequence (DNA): TGTGCCAGCAACCCGACTAGCCCCTCTAGTAGGGAGCAGTTCTTC. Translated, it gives CASNPTSPSSREQFF.